A single sample gave rise to the 25 T cell receptor beta chains below, sequenced in a study of OX40 agonist ivuxolimab in advanced cancers. Produced via immunoSEQ multiplex PCR; TCRdb's table is partial and in-frame only. The data show about 68,000 clones, with roughly 84% seen just once and 0.68% held by the top ten. The specimen was CD4+ or CD8+ T cells sorted from blood, collected in a trial of the OX40 agonist ivuxolimab. Receptors originate from an adult with an advanced solid tumor such as melanoma, head and neck, liver or kidney cancer.

V usage is TRBV19 and J usage is TRBJ1-4, with TRBD1 identical over 11 bases. From germline, CDR1 is LNHDA and CDR2 SQIVND (reference sequence). The trim removed 4 bases at V and 11 bases at J, leaving 3 bases unmatched. The CDR3 contains 13 residues. The CDR3 DNA reads TGTGCCAGTAGTACGGACAGGGGGCCGAAACTGTTTTTT. Residues: CASSTDRGPKLFF.

V usage is TRBV6-1 and J usage is TRBJ2-2, with D possibly TRBD1 on 5 matching bases. This CDR3 has 14 amino acids. CDR1 MNHNS and CDR2 SASEGT come from the germline V gene. The germline V and J ends were trimmed by 6 bases and 0 bases, with 8 bases remaining between them. The CDR3 sequence: CASRAGTNTGELFF. In DNA, the CDR3 is TGTGCCAGCAGGGCAGGGACGAACACCGGGGAGCTGTTTTTT.

This chain connects TRBV9 to TRBJ2-3; D remains unclear. The V end lost 0 bases, the J end lost 6 bases, and 11 bases lay between the germline ends. The CDR3 contains 14 residues. Germline V gene lookup returns CDR1 SGDLS and CDR2 YYNGEE. The CDR3 nucleotides are TGTGCCAGCAGCGTAGGGGCCCATCGGGATACGCAGTATTTT. This gives the protein CASSVGAHRDTQYF.

The chain employs TRBV29-1 and TRBJ2-5; tentatively, D is TRBD1 or TRBD2 (5 bases each). Trimming took off 1 base at V and 0 bases at J, with 9 bases between the two ends. The CDR3 has 14 residues. In germline, CDR1 is SQVTM, CDR2 ANQGSEA. For the CDR3, the DNA is TGCAGCGTTGAAGGGGGGTACTACCAAGAGACCCAGTACTTC. Amino acid sequence: CSVEGGYYQETQYF.

The V and J genes are TRBV29-1 and TRBJ1-2; D remains ambiguous. The CDR3 consists of 13 residues. Germline V gives CDR1 SQVTM, CDR2 ANQGSEA. The V end was cut by 6 bases, the J end by 0 bases, with 11 bases between. The CDR3 DNA is TGCAGCGTCCCGGACCGATCTAACTATGGCTACACCTTC. Its translation is CSVPDRSNYGYTF.

Turning to this clone: The sample holds other DNA sequences that translate to the same CDR3. The CDR3 sequence is CASSLDVSGELFF. The CDR3 DNA follows: TGTGCCAGCAGCTTAGATGTTTCCGGGGAGCTGTTTTTT. The genes are TRBV11-2 and TRBJ2-2; D is unresolved. Trimming took 0 bases from V and 6 from J, leaving 5 bases between them. Germline V lookup: CDR1 SGHAT, CDR2 FQNNGV. The length of the CDR3 is 13 residues.

V is TRBV28 and J is TRBJ1-3; D is unclear. Trimming took 3 bases from V and 0 from J, leaving 12 bases between them. CDR1 MDHEN and CDR2 SYDVKM come from the germline V gene. The CDR3 has 16 amino acids. The DNA for the CDR3 is TGTGCCAGCAGTTTGGGCAGACCATCCTCTGGAAACACCATATATTTT. Amino acids: CASSLGRPSSGNTIYF.

The chain has TRBV5-6 and TRBJ2-7, with 9 bases matching TRBD1. This CDR3 region has 15 residues. Trimming removed 4 bases from V and 0 bases from J; junction bases left unmatched: 5. From germline, CDR1 is SGHDT and CDR2 YYEEEE. The CDR3 loop reads CASSRPGQGSYEQYF. DNA of the CDR3: TGTGCCAGCAGCCGACCGGGACAGGGCTCCTACGAGCAGTACTTC.

This clone has only one observation. CDR3 protein: CASSPTLRYAAGYTF. CDR3 in DNA: TGCGCCAGCTCCCCCACTTTAAGGTATGCCGCTGGCTACACCTTC. The chain couples TRBV23-1 to TRBJ1-2; D ambiguous. TRBV23-1 is known as an ORF, though its function is uncertain. This CDR3 contains 15 residues. Trimming took off 8 bases at V and 7 bases at J, with 23 bases between the two ends.

The rearrangement joins TRBV18 to TRBJ2-3; 8 bases align to TRBD1. V was pared by 6 bases and J by 2 bases, with 7 bases of the junction left unmatched. Germline CDR1 KGHSH, CDR2 LQKENI. This CDR3 comprises 15 residues. The CDR3 DNA sequence: TGTGCCAGCTCCCGAGGGACAGGTCCCACAGATACGCAGTATTTT. It translates to CASSRGTGPTDTQYF.

V and J are TRBV9 and TRBJ1-5, with D hard to call. V dropped 0 bases and J dropped 5 bases, with 15 bases sitting between them. Germline loops: CDR1 SGDLS, CDR2 YYNGEE. This CDR3 is 16 amino acids long. For the CDR3, the DNA is TGTGCCAGCAGCGTAGGGCATGGTAACAGCTATCAGCCCCAGCATTTT. Translating gives CASSVGHGNSYQPQHF.

The CDR3 loop is CASSFGGGLGYGYTF. CDR3 DNA sequence: TGTGCCAGCAGCTTCGGAGGGGGCCTGGGCTATGGCTACACCTTC. The rearrangement joins TRBV7-2 to TRBJ1-2; 7 nucleotides agree with TRBD1. Germline CDR1 SGHTA, CDR2 FQGNSA. The CDR3 extends over 15 amino acids. Losses at the gene ends were 3 bases for V and 4 bases for J; bases not matched to a gene: 8.

The chain recombines TRBV5-4 with TRBJ1-3; D gene uncertain. Trimming left V 3 bases short and J 0 bases short, with 13 bases between. Germline CDR1 is SGHNT and CDR2 is YYREEE (reference sequence). The CDR3 totals 16 residues. CDR3 DNA: TGTGCCAGCAGCTCCAAAGGGAAGGACTCTGGAAACACCATATATTTT. It codes for CASSSKGKDSGNTIYF. Combining the CDR3 with reference TRBV5-4 and TRBJ1-3 gives the whole variable domain ETGVTQSPTHLIKTRGQQVTLRCSSQSGHNTVSWYQQALGQGPQFIFQYYREEENGRGNFPPRFSGLQFPNYSSELNVNALELDDSALYLCASSSKGKDSGNTIYFGEGSWLTVV.

The V call is TRBV4-1, the J call TRBJ2-7; 10 bases are a match to TRBD1. The CDR3 has 15 amino acids. Looked up from germline, CDR1 is MGHRA and CDR2 is YSYEKL. Unmatched junction bases numbered 7, after V lost 3 bases and J lost 5 bases. The CDR3 nucleotides read TGCGCCAGCAGCCACAGACAGGGGGCCCCCCACGAGCAGTACTTC. Protein: CASSHRQGAPHEQYF.

The V call is TRBV5-6, the J call TRBJ1-2; D unresolved. Trimming pared 4 bases from V and 6 bases from J, leaving 16 bases between. This CDR3 has 14 residues. CDR1 is SGHDT, CDR2 YYEEEE, per germline. The CDR3 is CASSTPRARHGYTF. CDR3 nucleotides: TGTGCCAGCAGCACTCCCCGGGCACGCCATGGCTACACCTTC.

V gene TRBV27 combines with J gene TRBJ1-6; TRBD1 agrees at 7 bases. After removal of 6 bases from V and 4 bases from J, the junction contained 15 bases not matched to a gene. Looked up from germline, CDR1 is MNHEY and CDR2 is SMNVEV (reference sequence). The length of the CDR3 is 18 residues. The CDR3 region is CASSYQGQLNSYNSPLHF. The CDR3 DNA is TGTGCCAGCAGCTACCAGGGACAGCTAAACAGTTATAATTCACCCCTCCACTTT.

The chain carries TRBV18 and TRBJ2-5; D uncertain. V lost 3 bases and J lost 2, with 7 bases in between. Per the germline V gene, CDR1 is KGHSH and CDR2 is LQKENI. The CDR3 runs 13 residues. The CDR3 region has the DNA TGTGCCAGCTCACCTTGGGGACAAGAGACCCAGTACTTC. Its protein product is CASSPWGQETQYF.

V usage is TRBV7-2 and J usage is TRBJ2-3, with TRBD2 matching over 8 bases. CDR3 size: 15 residues. Germline CDR1 reads SGHTA; CDR2 reads FQGNSA. Losses at the gene ends were 7 bases for V and 3 bases for J; bases not matched to a gene: 9. The CDR3 protein is CASTRDPGGTDTQYF. In nucleotides, the CDR3 is TGTGCCAGCACCCGGGACCCGGGGGGGACAGATACGCAGTATTTT.

This chain joins TRBV12-5 and TRBJ1-6; maybe TRBD1 (5 bases). Trimming took off 5 bases at V and 8 bases at J, with 13 bases between the two ends. This CDR3 contains 14 residues. Germline CDR1 is LGHNT and CDR2 is FRNRAP. The CDR3 spells CASGPRGVDSPLHF. CDR3 DNA: TGTGCTAGTGGTCCCCGGGGGGTTGATTCACCCCTCCACTTT.

The V gene is TRBV5-4, the J gene TRBJ2-3; maybe TRBD2 (6 bases). CDR3 length: 14 residues. The ends were cut back, 10 bases at V and 3 bases at J, with 18 bases in the middle. CDR1 and CDR2 (germline): SGHNT, YYREEE (reference sequence). DNA for the CDR3: TGTGCCGGCCACTCGGAGGGGCTGACAGATACGCAGTATTTT. Translation: CAGHSEGLTDTQYF.

This clone was recorded once. The genes are TRBV6-5 and TRBJ1-2, with 9 bases identical to TRBD1. Losses at the gene ends were 5 bases for V and 4 bases for J; bases not matched to a gene: 8. The germline CDR1 and CDR2 sequences are MNHEY and SVGAGI. The CDR3 length is 15 residues. The CDR3 nucleotides are TGTGCCAGCAGTCGGGACAGGGCGGTGGGCTATGGCTACACCTTC. The encoded protein is CASSRDRAVGYGYTF.

This chain links TRBV9 with TRBJ1-2; D is uncertain. Germline CDR1 reads SGDLS; CDR2 reads YYNGEE. Between the trimmed V and J ends, which lost 0 bases and 0 bases, there was a span of 9 bases. The CDR3 totals 15 residues. CDR3 sequence (DNA): TGTGCCAGCAGCGTAGAGGCAGGAGCTAACTATGGCTACACCTTC. It yields the protein CASSVEAGANYGYTF.

The chain combines TRBV27 with TRBJ2-1, with unresolved D. This CDR3 spans 11 amino acids. Germline V gene lookup returns CDR1 MNHEY and CDR2 SMNVEV (reference sequence). Trimming took off 6 bases at V and 7 bases at J, with 7 bases between the two ends. CDR3 bases: TGTGCCAGCAGCCGAACTAATGAGCAGTTCTTC. Residues: CASSRTNEQFF.

The rearrangement links TRBV18 to TRBJ1-5; weak D call: TRBD1 (5 bases). V dropped 6 bases and J dropped 5 bases, with 17 bases sitting between them. Germline lookup yields CDR1 KGHSH and CDR2 LQKENI. The CDR3 is 15 amino acids. Written as DNA, the CDR3 is TGTGCCAGCTCCCTTGGGGTGACAGAATATCAGCCCCAGCATTTT. This codes for CASSLGVTEYQPQHF.

As regards this clone: Other DNA sequences of this sample code for an identical CDR3. The chain combines TRBV6-5 with TRBJ1-1, with unresolved D. Trimming stripped 4 bases from V and 5 bases from J, with 11 bases between. There are 13 residues in the CDR3. Germline V gene sequence: CDR1 MNHEY, CDR2 SVGAGI. Here the CDR3 reads CASSFQGGTEAFF. CDR3 nucleotide sequence: TGTGCCAGCAGTTTTCAAGGCGGAACTGAAGCTTTCTTT.